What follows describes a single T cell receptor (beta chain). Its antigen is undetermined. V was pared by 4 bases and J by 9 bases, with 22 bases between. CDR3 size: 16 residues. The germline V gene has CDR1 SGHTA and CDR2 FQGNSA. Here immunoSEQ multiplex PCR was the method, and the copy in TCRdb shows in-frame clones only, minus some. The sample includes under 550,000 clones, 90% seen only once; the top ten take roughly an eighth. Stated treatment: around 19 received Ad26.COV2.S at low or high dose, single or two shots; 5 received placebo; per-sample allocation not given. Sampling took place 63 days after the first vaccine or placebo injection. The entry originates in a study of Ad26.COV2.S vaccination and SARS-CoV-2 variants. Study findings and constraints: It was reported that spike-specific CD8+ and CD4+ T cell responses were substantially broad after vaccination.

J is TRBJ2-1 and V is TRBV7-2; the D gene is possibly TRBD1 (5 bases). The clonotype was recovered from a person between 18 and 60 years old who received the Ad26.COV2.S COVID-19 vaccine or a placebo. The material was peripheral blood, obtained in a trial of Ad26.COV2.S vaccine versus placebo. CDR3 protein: CASSSRIRARASEQFF. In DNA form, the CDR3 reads TGTGCCAGCAGCTCCCGTATCAGGGCACGGGCAAGTGAGCAGTTCTTC.